These 26 T cell receptor beta chains share one sample of origin, sequenced in a study of Graves' ophthalmopathy and Graves' hyperthyroidism. TCR beta CDR3 amplification used RNA transcripts. The workflow started with a first-round RT-PCR run with HTBI primers and then moved on to a second-round multiplex PCR. TCRdb re-analysed the multiplex PCR reads in MiXCR, keeping a single row per CDR3 protein. The sample lists 400,000 or so distinct CDR3 sequences; less than 20% were seen once. Sequenced material: peripheral blood. These receptors came from a woman under 30 with stable Graves' hyperthyroidism.

This clonotype was counted many times. This chain uses TRBV14 with TRBJ1-6; perhaps TRBD1 as D (5 bases). Germline assignment: CDR1 SGHDN and CDR2 FVKESK. The length of the CDR3 is 13 residues. V was shortened by 6 bases and J by 5 bases, with 8 bases between the two germline ends. The CDR3 nucleotides are TGTGCCAGCAGACAGGTTGATAATTCACCCCTCCACTTT. It encodes CASRQVDNSPLHF. Using reference TRBV14 and TRBJ1-6 for the parts outside the CDR3, the full variable domain is EAGVTQFPSHSVIEKGQTVTLRCDPISGHDNLYWYRRVMGKEIKFLLHFVKESKQDESGMPNNRFLAERTGGTYSTLKVQPAELEDSGVYFCASRQVDNSPLHFGNGTRLTVT.

This clonotype was observed many times. The chain joins TRBV12-3 or TRBV12-4 to TRBJ1-1, with 9 nucleotides matching TRBD1. This CDR3 has 15 amino acids. V gave up 3 bases and J gave up 7 bases; unmatched junction bases: 9. The CDR3 spells CASSFVPQGAVEAFF. DNA for the CDR3: TGTGCCAGCAGTTTTGTCCCACAGGGGGCCGTTGAAGCTTTCTTT.

Only a few counts were recorded for this clonotype. The chain recombines TRBV5-1 with TRBJ2-7, with TRBD1 matching over 9 bases. This CDR3 contains 18 residues. After removal of 7 bases from V and 0 bases from J, the junction contained 17 bases not matched to a gene. Germline V lookup: CDR1 SGHRS, CDR2 YFSETQ. The CDR3 protein is CASCPGTGLSLSSYEQYF. The CDR3 DNA reads as TGCGCCAGCTGCCCCGGGACAGGGCTTTCCCTCAGCTCCTACGAGCAGTACTTC. Filled out from reference TRBV5-1 and TRBJ2-7, the complete variable domain reads KAGVTQTPRYLIKTRGQQVTLSCSPISGHRSVSWYQQTPGQGLQFLFEYFSETQRNKGNFPGRFSGRQFSNSRSEMNVSTLELGDSALYLCASCPGTGLSLSSYEQYFGPGTRLTVT.

The table lists this clonotype with many counts. The gene calls are TRBV28 and TRBJ2-5, with a weak D call TRBD2 (5 bases). CDR3 size: 14 residues. Germline CDR1 reads MDHEN; CDR2 reads SYDVKM. The germline V and J ends were trimmed by 4 bases and 1 base, with 10 bases remaining between them. CDR3 nucleotide sequence: TGTGCCAGCAGTTCGGGAAGCGGCCAAGAGACCCAGTACTTC. It specifies CASSSGSGQETQYF.

This clonotype was observed many times. The chain links TRBV18 to TRBJ1-1; maybe TRBD1 (5 bases). The V end lost 3 bases, the J end lost 0 bases, and 14 bases lay between the germline ends. There are 16 residues in the CDR3. Germline CDR1 is KGHSH and CDR2 is LQKENI. CDR3 in amino acids: CASSPPRQLMNTEAFF. For the CDR3, the DNA is TGTGCCAGCTCACCGCCGAGACAGCTAATGAACACTGAAGCTTTCTTT.

Only a few counts were recorded for this clonotype. The genes are TRBV2 and TRBJ2-4; TRBD2 matches at 8 bases. The V gene end was trimmed by 6 bases and the J gene end by 8 bases; junction bases not matched to a gene: 12. The CDR3 consists of 15 residues. The germline gives CDR1 SNHLY, CDR2 FYNNEI. The CDR3 region is CASRPGGGFSDIQYF. In nucleotides, the CDR3 is TGTGCCAGCAGACCGGGAGGGGGGTTTTCGGACATTCAGTACTTC.

To note about this clonotype: One end of the junction fails to match germline, which may point to a read error. The CDR3 bases are TGTGCCACCAGCCCTATGGTGGGACTTCTTTATGGCTACACCTTC. This codes for CATSPMVGLLYGYTF. This chain connects TRBV7-9 to TRBJ1-2; TRBD1 is a possible D gene (5 bases). Germline V gives CDR1 SEHNR, CDR2 FQNEAQ (reference sequence). CDR3 length equals 15 residues. Variable domain in full (rest from reference TRBV7-9 and TRBJ1-2): DTGVSQNPRHKITKRGQNVTFRCDPISEHNRLYWYRQTLGQGPEFLTYFQNEAQLEKSRLLSDRFSAERPKGSFSTLEIQRTEQGDSAMYLCATSPMVGLLYGYTFGSGTRLTVV.

A few counts support this clonotype. The rearrangement joins TRBV5-1 to TRBJ1-6, with D possibly TRBD1 on 5 matching bases. CDR3 length: 17 residues. Between the trimmed V and J ends, which lost 2 bases and 10 bases, there was a span of 22 bases. Germline assignment: CDR1 SGHRS and CDR2 YFSETQ. The CDR3 sequence is CASSLQDTRRLRSPLHF. In DNA form, the CDR3 reads TGCGCCAGCAGCTTACAGGATACGAGGCGTTTAAGATCACCCCTCCACTTT.

This clonotype was observed a few times. The chain employs TRBV5-1 and TRBJ2-2; D unresolved. V lost 2 bases and J 0 bases, leaving 8 bases between the germline ends. The germline gives CDR1 SGHRS, CDR2 YFSETQ. The CDR3 is 15 amino acids. CDR3 sequence: CASSFRTSNTGELFF. The DNA for the CDR3 is TGCGCCAGCAGCTTTCGAACATCGAACACCGGGGAGCTGTTTTTT.

This clonotype was found a few times. This chain uses TRBV9 with TRBJ1-2; D unresolved. V lost 0 bases and J 4 bases, leaving 10 bases between the germline ends. The CDR3 runs to 14 residues. In germline, CDR1 is SGDLS, CDR2 YYNGEE. The CDR3 DNA sequence: TGTGCCAGCAGCGTAGCTAAGGCTCCCTATGGCTACACCTTC. Its protein is CASSVAKAPYGYTF.

The table lists this clonotype with many counts. The V and J genes are TRBV10-3 and TRBJ1-1; possible D gene TRBD1, 5 bases. Per the germline V gene, CDR1 is ENHRY and CDR2 is SYGVKD. Deletions cut 2 bases from V and 7 bases from J, with 5 bases between. The CDR3 loop spans 11 amino acids. The CDR3 nucleotides read TGTGCCATCAGTGAGACAGGTGAAGCTTTCTTT. Its protein is CAISETGEAFF.

CDR3 in amino acids: CAWSRGQGYSPLHF. The CDR3 coding sequence is TGTGCCTGGAGCCGAGGACAGGGATATTCACCCCTCCACTTT. The V gene is TRBV30, the J gene TRBJ1-6; 8 nucleotides match TRBD1. This CDR3 has 14 amino acids. Trimming cost V 3 bases and J 8 bases; bases outside gene matches: 6. Germline values: CDR1 GTSNPN, CDR2 SVGIG (reference sequence).

This clonotype came up many times. V usage is TRBV14 and J usage is TRBJ2-7; 10 positions match TRBD1. From germline, CDR1 is SGHDN and CDR2 FVKESK. V trimming: 4 bases; J trimming: 5 bases; junction bases outside the gene matches: 11. The CDR3 sequence is 16 residues long. This CDR3 is CASSPYGTGDGNEQYF. The CDR3 DNA is TGTGCCAGCAGCCCGTACGGGACAGGGGATGGTAACGAGCAGTACTTC.

The chain is built from TRBV27 and TRBJ1-1; TRBD1 is a possible D gene (6 bases). Germline CDR1 MNHEY, CDR2 SMNVEV (reference sequence). This CDR3 has 15 residues. Trimming pared 1 base from V and 4 bases from J, leaving 13 bases between. CDR3 protein: CASSLFAGAVTEAFF. The CDR3 DNA follows: TGTGCCAGCAGTTTATTCGCGGGGGCCGTCACTGAAGCTTTCTTT.

This clonotype appeared many times. V usage is TRBV6-4 and J usage is TRBJ1-5; TRBD1 matches 9 bases. The ends lost 5 bases at V and 1 base at J; junction bases unmatched: 9. This CDR3 region has 17 residues. Germline V gene data show CDR1 as MRHNA and CDR2 as SNTAGT. CDR3 nucleotide sequence: TGTGCCAGCAGTATGCCCGGCGGACAGGGGAGCAATCAGCCCCAGCATTTT. This encodes CASSMPGGQGSNQPQHF.

This clonotype was observed many times. This chain connects TRBV27 to TRBJ1-6; 9 bases are a match to TRBD1. CDR1 and CDR2 from the germline V gene are MNHEY and SMNVEV (reference sequence). CDR3 size: 14 residues. The V segment lost 6 bases and the J segment 10 bases; nucleotides outside the gene matches: 7. CDR3: CASSPGTGLSPLHF. In nucleotides, the CDR3 is TGTGCCAGCAGCCCCGGGACAGGGTTATCACCCCTCCACTTT.

This clonotype has a count of ten or more. The rearrangement uses TRBV20-1 and TRBJ2-5, with TRBD2 identical over 7 bases. The CDR3 runs to 11 residues. Looked up from germline, CDR1 is DFQATT and CDR2 is SNEGSKA (reference sequence). The CDR3 DNA reads as TGCAGCGGGCGGGGGATGGAGACCCAGTACTTC. Translating it yields CSGRGMETQYF.

Many counts were recorded for this clonotype. V and J are TRBV6-2 or TRBV6-3 and TRBJ1-1; D not resolved. The CDR3 runs 14 residues. Between the trimmed V and J ends, which lost 3 bases and 11 bases, there was a span of 19 bases. The germline CDR1 and CDR2 sequences are MNHEY and SVGEGT. The CDR3 DNA follows: TGTGCCAGCAGTTATAGTCGTCCGGTCGCGGGGGCTTTCTTT. This translates into CASSYSRPVAGAFF.

This clonotype was detected many times. The chain employs TRBV12-3 or TRBV12-4 and TRBJ1-2; TRBD1 is a possible D gene (5 bases). This CDR3 has 13 amino acids. The V end was cut by 3 bases, the J end by 6 bases, with 11 bases between. CDR3 amino acids: CASSFPRADGYTF. The DNA for the CDR3 is TGTGCCAGCAGTTTCCCCAGGGCTGATGGCTACACCTTC.

This sequence joins TRBV6-1 and TRBJ1-2, with unresolved D. This CDR3 has 14 amino acids. The V gene lost 7 bases and the J gene lost 2 bases, with 14 bases spanning the gap. Germline V gene lookup returns CDR1 MNHNS and CDR2 SASEGT. The CDR3 reads CASKTRDINYGYTF. The CDR3, as DNA: TGTGCCAGCAAAACACGGGATATCAACTATGGCTACACCTTC.

CDR3 nucleotide sequence: TGTGCCAGCAGCCTGGACAGGCTAAATGAAAAACTGTTTTTT. Its protein is CASSLDRLNEKLFF. This chain uses TRBV6-1 with TRBJ1-4, with TRBD1 identical over 7 bases. V lost 6 bases and J lost 5; bases outside the gene matches: 6. The CDR3 runs 14 residues. CDR1 is MNHNS and CDR2 is SASEGT in the germline V gene.

There are many counts of this clonotype. The CDR3 protein is CASRFPQFTGWGDNTGELFF. As DNA, the CDR3 is TGTGCCAGCAGATTTCCCCAGTTTACCGGGTGGGGTGATAACACCGGGGAGCTGTTTTTT. This chain connects TRBV28 to TRBJ2-2, with unresolved D. The germline gives CDR1 MDHEN, CDR2 SYDVKM. The V end was cut by 6 bases, the J end by 2 bases, with 28 bases between. The CDR3 is 20 residues long.

There are many counts of this clonotype. V and J are TRBV5-1 and TRBJ1-5, with a possible D match to TRBD1 (5 bases). CDR3 length: 15 amino acids. Trimming removed 4 bases at V and 3 bases at J, with 14 bases between. Germline CDR1 and CDR2: SGHRS and YFSETQ. The CDR3 DNA is TGCGCCAGCAGCCCCGCAGGGACGGACAATCAGCCCCAGCATTTT. This encodes CASSPAGTDNQPQHF. Full variable domain (missing parts from reference TRBV5-1 and TRBJ1-5): KAGVTQTPRYLIKTRGQQVTLSCSPISGHRSVSWYQQTPGQGLQFLFEYFSETQRNKGNFPGRFSGRQFSNSRSEMNVSTLELGDSALYLCASSPAGTDNQPQHFGDGTRLSIL.

This clonotype was counted at least ten times. The genes are TRBV6-2 or TRBV6-3 and TRBJ2-5; tentative D call: TRBD2 (7 bases). V was shortened by 5 bases and J by 0 bases, with 22 bases between the two germline ends. The CDR3 has 18 residues. In germline, CDR1 is MNHEY, CDR2 SVGEGT. As DNA, the CDR3 is TGTGCCAGCAGTCCGCGGACTAGAGGGGGATTTAACCAAGAGACCCAGTACTTC. The encoded protein is CASSPRTRGGFNQETQYF.

This clonotype came up many times. This chain links TRBV12-3 or TRBV12-4 with TRBJ1-2, with unresolved D. This CDR3 spans 15 amino acids. V lost 2 bases to trimming and J lost 0 bases, with 10 bases between them. CDR3 in amino acids: CASSLRVTTNYGYTF. DNA of the CDR3: TGTGCCAGCAGTTTAAGGGTCACAACTAACTATGGCTACACCTTC.

This clonotype occurred many times. The chain joins TRBV19 to TRBJ2-7; 9 positions agree with TRBD1. CDR1 and CDR2 from the germline V gene are LNHDA and SQIVND (reference sequence). The CDR3 spans 12 residues. V was pared by 8 bases and J by 5 bases, with 4 bases of the junction left unmatched. The CDR3 DNA sequence: TGTGCCAGTCGGGACAGGGTCAACGAGCAGTACTTC. It yields the protein CASRDRVNEQYF.